These 7 T cell receptor beta chains share one sample of origin, sequenced in a study of cytomegalovirus exposure and HLA in healthy donors. In the PCR, 60 Vbeta and 13 Jbeta primers were used. Some clones are missing from TCRdb's copy, which holds only in-frame ones; the method was immunoSEQ multiplex PCR. This sample has 95,000 to 150,000 clones, with roughly 75% found just once. The specimen sequenced was PBMCs. Receptors originate from a female donor in good health and CMV-seronegative.

The chain uses TRBV7-2 and TRBJ1-2; no firm D call. Germline V gene sequence: CDR1 SGHTA, CDR2 FQGNSA. The CDR3 covers 14 residues. Trimming pared 2 bases from V and 4 bases from J, leaving 11 bases between. The CDR3 protein is CASSLSLGAYGYTF. For the CDR3, the DNA is TGTGCCAGCAGCTTATCCCTAGGCGCCTATGGCTACACCTTC.

V and J are TRBV5-1 and TRBJ2-1, with D hard to call. The CDR3 totals 14 residues. The V gene's germline CDR1 is SGHRS and CDR2 YFSETQ. V lost 4 bases to trimming and J lost 13 bases, with 21 bases between them. This CDR3 is CASSPDGARPPQFF. The CDR3 coding sequence is TGCGCCAGCAGCCCCGACGGAGCGCGGCCCCCCCAGTTCTTC.

Points on this clone: One end of the junction is discordant with germline, which a read error may explain. This rearrangement joins TRBV10-2 to TRBJ1-2; D is undetermined. The CDR3 is 15 residues long. CDR1 WSHSY and CDR2 SAAADI come from the germline V gene. CDR3: CANSESIPTRGGYTF. Written as DNA, the CDR3 is TGCGCCAACAGTGAATCTATTCCGACGCGGGGTGGCTACACCTTC.

In regard to this clone: The sample contains more than one DNA sequence encoding this CDR3. The rearrangement joins TRBV30 to TRBJ1-6, with D hard to call. V lost 0 bases and J lost 6, with 6 bases in between. The CDR3 covers 13 residues. Germline V gene sequence: CDR1 GTSNPN, CDR2 SVGIG (reference sequence). The CDR3 region is CAWSVTGNSPLHF. As DNA, the CDR3 is TGTGCCTGGAGTGTGACGGGTAATTCACCCCTCCACTTT.

The chain is built from TRBV28 and TRBJ1-5; TRBD1 agrees at 9 bases. J lost 3 bases, V lost 6 bases, and 3 bases had no gene match. Germline V gene lookup returns CDR1 MDHEN and CDR2 SYDVKM. The CDR3 extends over 14 amino acids. In DNA form, the CDR3 reads TGTGCCAGCAGGACAGGGGGAACCAATCAGCCCCAGCATTTT. It codes for CASRTGGTNQPQHF.

The chain has TRBV2 and TRBJ2-7, with TRBD1 identical over 7 bases. V lost 8 bases and J lost 3; bases outside the gene matches: 4. CDR3 length equals 12 residues. CDR1 is SNHLY, CDR2 FYNNEI, per germline. The CDR3 DNA sequence: TGTGCCAGCTCGAGACAGGGCTACGAGCAGTACTTC. It specifies CASSRQGYEQYF. Combining the CDR3 with reference TRBV2 and TRBJ2-7 gives the whole variable domain EPEVTQTPSHQVTQMGQEVILRCVPISNHLYFYWYRQILGQKVEFLVSFYNNEISEKSEIFDDQFSVERPDGSNFTLKIRSTKLEDSAMYFCASSRQGYEQYFGPGTRLTVT.

CDR3 sequence (DNA): TGTGCCAGCAGCGCGGACAGGGGGAAGCCCTACGAGCAGTACTTC. Its protein is CASSADRGKPYEQYF. The chain has TRBV7-8 and TRBJ2-5; 10 bases agree with TRBD1. Near its end, the DNA agrees better with TRBJ2-7, so the J call may be wrong. CDR1 SGHVS and CDR2 FQNEAQ come from the germline V gene. The CDR3 extends over 15 amino acids.